This T cell receptor (beta chain) was obtained from a study of T cells after posttransplantation cyclophosphamide (TCRdb year 2016). Concerning the study at large: The study tracked T cell repertoire reconstitution by TRB sequencing after myeloablative bone marrow transplantation using posttransplantation cyclophosphamide as GVHD prophylaxis. Antigen receptor sequencing covered samples from 35 PTCy-treated patients and some 15 of their related bone marrow donors. Blood from all 30 or so PTCy patients with 1-year posttransplant specimens was subjected to TRB sequencing. In 3 patients, TRB sequencing was also performed on up to 3 more blood samples taken 2 to 5.2 years after transplant, and in 4 patients, pretransplant blood was also TRB-sequenced. Because TRA and TRB clonality were tightly correlated in 9 samples, subsequent TCR analyses were focused on TRB only. Public TRB sequences were compared against a database of over 3,000 sequences linked to responses to pathogens, tumor antigens, self-antigens and alloantigens. Overall results and qualifications from the work: The TRB repertoires of T cells infiltrating skin or the GI tract showed only limited overlap with the TRB repertoires found in blood. At 1-2 months, donor-recipient similarity was low but rose over the first year, and the later blood repertoires were often dominated by donor CD8+ memory clones. Across a few dozen patients, TRB clonality was highly associated with recipient CMV seropositivity and CMV reactivation, and diversity in PTCy patients was similar to diversity in CNI/methotrexate controls.

The control cohort consisted of about a dozen patients who had myeloablative marrow transplants with methotrexate plus a calcineurin inhibitor and who were sampled 1 year after transplant. Peripheral blood and bone marrow mononuclear cells were isolated by Ficoll-Hypaque density centrifugation and were cryopreserved. CDR1 is given as MDHEN and CDR2 as SYDVKM, both from the germline V gene. Trimming removed 6 bases from V and 0 bases from J; the gene matches leave 9 bases unexplained. Spanning cysteine to phenylalanine, the CDR3 consists of 16 amino acids. Only CDR3 DNA is held: 48 bases, read in frame from base 1. Genomic DNA was the input for TRB sequencing, which was run either with the immunoSEQ assay at survey resolution or with the hsTCRB kit. The study's processing was this. The immunoSEQ software was used for initial read processing, and the LymphoSeq R package was used for repertoire analyses. Clonality was calculated as 1 minus normalized Shannon entropy, and the Gini coefficient was also calculated for each TRB dataset. To infer phenotypes in unsorted samples, TRB sequences from sorted subsets of the recipient or donor were mapped onto the unsorted samples of the same recipient. TCRdb holds this immuneACCESS table with in-frame rearrangements only. Some clones are missing; in checked studies, unresolved V genes explain under half, and the rest has no known cause. Clone size and the V and J calls come from that table; the DNA yielded D and trimming. The sample table records about 16,000 clones; around nine tenths of these occur just once. Just over 3.5% of the sample lies in the top ten.

This clone was counted once. Its specific antigen is unknown. Base qualities are not recorded, but no much larger clone differs from it by a single base. This specimen consisted of PBMCs, obtained after an allogeneic stem cell transplant with a calcineurin inhibitor and methotrexate. Recombination joined TRBV28 with TRBJ2-3; the central 7 bases match TRBD2. This clonotype originated in a male patient in his fifties who received an allogeneic stem cell transplant from an unrelated donor, was CMV-positive, and had chronic GVHD only. It is possible that, after a transplant, some T cells come from the graft donor. The DNA sequence follows: TGTGCCAGCAGGGCCCCAGCGGGATCCAGCACAGATACGCAGTATTTT. This gives the protein CASRAPAGSSTDTQYF.